A single TCR beta chain is shown here with its context. Germline values: CDR1 SEHNR, CDR2 FQNEAQ (reference sequence). Trimming removed 1 base at V and 1 base at J, with 19 bases between. The CDR3 has 18 amino acids. The table came from immunoSEQ multiplex PCR; TCRdb's copy has only in-frame clones and leaves some out. This sample yields some 1,600,000 clones, of which under 99% are seen a single time; about 0.42% belongs to the top ten. These data originate in a study of shared clonotypes between healthy human individuals. V is TRBV7-9 and J is TRBJ2-5; the D gene could be TRBD1 or TRBD2 (5 bases each). The TCR originated in a young man in good health. Sequencing was performed on naive CD4+ T cells sorted from blood. The subset: CD45RA+ positively selected. The CDR3 sequence: CASSLERQQWGSQETQYF. As DNA, the CDR3 is TGTGCCAGCAGCTTAGAGAGACAGCAATGGGGGAGCCAAGAGACCCAGTACTTC.